Sequencing of this T cell receptor beta chain was carried out in a study of neoadjuvant nivolumab and ipilimumab in lung cancer. Turning to the study itself: Patients got nivolumab 3 mg/kg on days 1, 15 and 29; combination added ipilimumab 1 mg/kg day 1. Findings and limits, study-wide: TCR richness and clonality were higher in tumors than adjacent uninvolved lung.

Worth noting for this clone: What it binds is unknown.

Germline assignment: CDR1 LGHNA and CDR2 YSLEER. V shed 3 bases and J shed 0 bases, with 12 bases lying between them. There are 16 residues in the CDR3. The protocol was immunoSEQ multiplex PCR, while the TCRdb copy is restricted to in-frame clones and leaves out a portion. The repertoire includes about 28,000 clones, 83% of them detected once, and about 5% sits in the top ten. J is TRBJ2-1 and V is TRBV4-3; tentative D call: TRBD2 (5 bases). Sample: tumor tissue, taken after neoadjuvant nivolumab, alone or with ipilimumab, at or shortly before surgery. The receptor was isolated from an adult with non-small cell lung cancer. CDR3 DNA sequence: TGCGCCAGCAGCCAGAGCGGTCTTAGCTCCTACAATGAGCAGTTCTTC. Translation: CASSQSGLSSYNEQFF.